One and the same sample provided the 10 T cell receptor beta chains below, sequenced in a study of blood T cell repertoires in COVID-19. Libraries were prepared by immunoSEQ multiplex PCR; TCRdb keeps only in-frame clonotypes and omits some of them. The sample holds under 200,000 clones, roughly nine tenths seen once. The sequenced material came from peripheral blood. These receptors originate from a woman in her seventies with acute or convalescent COVID-19.

The chain combines TRBV5-1 with TRBJ2-1, with 7 bases that match TRBD1. CDR3 length: 15 residues. The germline gives CDR1 SGHRS, CDR2 YFSETQ. Trimming took 0 bases from V and 1 from J; bases not matched to a gene: 1. The CDR3 DNA sequence: TGCGCCAGCAGCTTGGAGGGGGCATCCTACAATGAGCAGTTCTTC. Its protein is CASSLEGASYNEQFF. The complete variable domain, with remaining parts taken from reference TRBV5-1 and TRBJ2-1, reads KAGVTQTPRYLIKTRGQQVTLSCSPISGHRSVSWYQQTPGQGLQFLFEYFSETQRNKGNFPGRFSGRQFSNSRSEMNVSTLELGDSALYLCASSLEGASYNEQFFGPGTRLTVL.

This clone has more than one count but fewer than ten. Other DNA variants within this sample encode the same CDR3. The genes are TRBV27 and TRBJ1-2; 8 bases are a match to TRBD1. The CDR3 has 12 residues. Germline values: CDR1 MNHEY, CDR2 SMNVEV (reference sequence). V was clipped by 6 bases and J by 8 bases; unmatched bases: 5. CDR3 sequence: CASSRTGYGYTF. CDR3 coding DNA: TGTGCCAGCAGCAGGACAGGGTACGGCTACACCTTC.

The chain links TRBV7-2 to TRBJ1-3; 9 bases line up with TRBD1. CDR3 length equals 17 residues. Per the germline V gene, CDR1 is SGHTA and CDR2 is FQGNSA. The V gene end was trimmed by 1 base and the J gene end by 2 bases; junction bases not matched to a gene: 6. The CDR3 DNA is TGTGCCAGCAGCTTAGGTCCCGGGACAGGGACTGGAAACACCATATATTTT. Its protein is CASSLGPGTGTGNTIYF.

The gene calls are TRBV5-1 and TRBJ1-2, with no clear D. The germline V gene encodes CDR1 SGHRS and CDR2 YFSETQ. The V and J ends lost 4 bases and 0 bases respectively, with 13 bases between them. CDR3 length equals 15 residues. The CDR3 loop reads CASSPDGDPNYGYTF. The CDR3 DNA sequence: TGCGCCAGCAGCCCGGACGGGGATCCTAACTATGGCTACACCTTC.

J is TRBJ2-1 and V is TRBV15; 12 positions agree with TRBD1. The ends lost 5 bases at V and 8 bases at J; junction bases unmatched: 7. There are 15 residues in the CDR3. Germline-derived CDR1 and CDR2 are LNHNV and YYDKDF (reference sequence). DNA for the CDR3: TGTGCCACCAGCTTACCGGGACAGGGGGCCTATGAGCAGTTCTTC. Translation gives CATSLPGQGAYEQFF.

This sequence joins TRBV7-2 and TRBJ2-6; no reliable D call. Germline V gene sequence: CDR1 SGHTA, CDR2 FQGNSA. V dropped 3 bases and J dropped 6 bases, with 9 bases sitting between them. The CDR3 length is 14 residues. DNA of the CDR3: TGTGCCAGCAGCTTTATAAATGTGGCCAACGTCCTGACTTTC. Amino acids: CASSFINVANVLTF.

The chain has TRBV18 and TRBJ2-2; TRBD2 aligns across 12 bases. CDR3 length: 17 amino acids. The germline gives CDR1 KGHSH, CDR2 LQKENI. After removal of 5 bases from V and 0 bases from J, the junction contained 4 bases not matched to a gene. CDR3 coding DNA: TGTGCCAGCTCATCCGGACTAGCGGGGACGAACACCGGGGAGCTGTTTTTT. Protein product: CASSSGLAGTNTGELFF.

This clone came up many times. The CDR3 is CASRTGTGVSPLHF. CDR3 DNA: TGTGCCAGCAGGACCGGGACAGGGGTTTCACCCCTCCACTTT. The chain employs TRBV5-6 and TRBJ1-6; 10 bases align to TRBD1. Germline CDR1 is SGHDT and CDR2 is YYEEEE. Trimming took 5 bases from V and 9 from J; bases not matched to a gene: 5. The CDR3 has 14 amino acids.

This clone has only a few counts. This chain uses TRBV3-1 (or the pseudogene TRBV3-2) with TRBJ2-1; tentative D call: TRBD1 (5 bases). V lost 2 bases and J 10 bases, leaving 6 bases between the germline ends. CDR1 and CDR2 (germline): LGHDT, YNNKEL (reference sequence). The CDR3 runs 11 residues. The CDR3 reads CASSQQGEQFF. DNA for the CDR3: TGTGCCAGCAGCCAACAGGGCGAGCAGTTCTTC.

This sequence joins TRBV6-5 and TRBJ1-1; no definite D call. V gave up 6 bases and J gave up 1 base, with 12 bases separating them. The V gene's germline CDR1 is MNHEY and CDR2 SVGAGI. The length of the CDR3 is 14 residues. The DNA of the CDR3 is TGTGCCAGCAGCCTGGTTGTCGGGAACACTGAAGCTTTCTTT. This encodes CASSLVVGNTEAFF.